This T cell receptor (beta chain) was sequenced for a study of T cell changes during pregnancy in multiple sclerosis. In germline, CDR1 is SGHNT, CDR2 YYREEE (reference sequence). With V trimmed by 4 bases and J by 7 bases, 10 bases remained unmatched. The CDR3 consists of 15 residues. Some clones are missing from TCRdb's copy, which holds only in-frame ones; the method was immunoSEQ multiplex PCR. The sample carries about 41,000 clones, 80% to 90% recorded once. Sequenced material: CD4+ T cells from peripheral blood mononuclear cells, taken in the first trimester of pregnancy. This chain joins TRBV5-4 and TRBJ1-2; 10 bases align to TRBD1. This TCR was sampled from a female donor with multiple sclerosis, enrolled in a pregnancy study. CDR3 sequence: CASSVGQGVVVGYTF. In DNA, the CDR3 is TGTGCCAGCAGCGTTGGACAGGGGGTAGTAGTTGGCTACACCTTC.